The 16 T cell receptor beta chains below were found in one sample sequenced in a study of Tregs in tolerant kidney transplant recipients. Only in-frame clones appear in the TCRdb table, and some are missing; sequencing was by immunoSEQ multiplex PCR. This listing includes 9,000 to 13,000 clones. Related graft donors supplied nonmyeloablative bone marrow transplants, and mixed chimerism was transient. The specimen was CD8+ T cells from blood (PBMCs), collected 24 months after the transplant. Receptors originate from a human patient who received a combined kidney and bone marrow transplant. Some T cells may have originated in the graft donor.

Regarding this clone: The CDR3 goes on 3 residues after the read ends, and that part is filled in from the germline J gene. The chain is built from TRBV19 and TRBJ1-3; D gene unclear. This CDR3 contains 16 residues. Trimming took 3 bases from V and 2 from J, leaving 14 bases between them. Germline CDR1 LNHDA, CDR2 SQIVND (reference sequence). The CDR3 sequence is CASSMAAVRAGNTIYF. Incomplete CDR3 DNA: TGTGCCAGTAGTATGGCGGCGGTCCGGGCTGGAAACACC.

For this clone: The read ends 3 residues before the CDR3 terminus; that terminus is restored from the germline J gene. The chain joins TRBV28 to TRBJ2-1, with 9 bases aligning to TRBD2. CDR3 length: 14 amino acids. The trim removed 7 bases at V and 2 bases at J, leaving 3 bases unmatched. Germline lookup yields CDR1 MDHEN and CDR2 SYDVKM. The sequenced part of the CDR3 DNA is TGTGCCAGCAACGCGGGAGGGCCCTACAATGAG. Amino acid sequence: CASNAGGPYNE. The full-length CDR3 reads as CASNAGGPYNEQFF. The variable domain in full, with the rest retrieved from reference TRBV28 and TRBJ2-1, is DVKVTQSSRYLVKRTGEKVFLECVQDMDHENMFWYRQDPGLGLRLIYFSYDVKMKEKGDIPEGYSVSREKKERFSLILESASTNQTSMYLCASNAGGPYNEQFFGPGTRLTVL.

A note on this clone: The read halts 3 residues ahead of the CDR3 end, with the missing end drawn from the germline J gene. This sequence joins TRBV6-1 and TRBJ2-7; D is unclear. This CDR3 is 12 amino acids long. Trimming stripped 3 bases from V and 2 bases from J, with 5 bases between. The germline V gene encodes CDR1 MNHNS and CDR2 SASEGT. The CDR3 is CASSDSAYEQYF. CDR3 DNA, as far as it was read: TGTGCCAGCAGTGATAGTGCCTACGAG.

This chain's CDR3 is CASSPWDSFEQYF. The sequenced CDR3 bases are TGTGCCAGCAGCCCCTGGGACAGCTTCGAG. The chain combines TRBV7-6 with TRBJ2-7; 7 nucleotides agree with TRBD1. The read ends 3 residues before the CDR3 terminus; that terminus is restored from the germline J gene. Germline CDR1 and CDR2: SGHVS and FNYEAQ. This CDR3 spans 13 amino acids. V trimming: 5 bases; J trimming: 6 bases; junction bases outside the gene matches: 7.

Regarding this clone: The DNA ends 3 residues before the CDR3 does, and the rest of the CDR3 is filled in from the germline J gene. The J gene is TRBJ2-7, the V gene TRBV28; TRBD2 aligns across 11 bases. V was pared by 5 bases and J by 4 bases, with 10 bases of the junction left unmatched. The germline V gene encodes CDR1 MDHEN and CDR2 SYDVKM. The length of the CDR3 is 16 residues. The sequenced CDR3 bases are TGTGCCAGCAGTCTACTAGCGGGAGCGGGGGTTTACGAG. Its protein is CASSLLAGAGVYE. The full CDR3 sequence reads CASSLLAGAGVYEQYF.

As concerns this clone: Read sequence stops 3 residues before the CDR3 end, and the germline J gene provides the missing end. This chain links TRBV27 with TRBJ2-1, with TRBD2 identical over 8 bases. CDR1 MNHEY and CDR2 SMNVEV come from the germline V gene (reference sequence). V shed 6 bases and J 0 bases; nucleotides not matched to a gene: 7. There are 16 residues in the CDR3. The CDR3 DNA, read in part, is TGTGCCAGCAGGACTAGCGACCTCAGCTCCTACAATGAG. Translated, it gives CASRTSDLSSYNE. The CDR3 as a whole reads CASRTSDLSSYNEQFF.

Of note for this clone: The read comes to an end 3 residues before the CDR3 does, leaving the germline J gene to fill in the end. The chain links TRBV14 to TRBJ1-2; 7 nucleotides match TRBD1. The V gene's germline CDR1 is SGHDN and CDR2 FVKESK. After removal of 0 bases from V and 6 bases from J, the junction contained 7 bases not matched to a gene. The CDR3 is made up of 15 amino acids. CDR3 DNA, as far as it was read: TGTGCCAGCAGCCAAGATCGGACAGGATACGATGGC. It codes for CASSQDRTGYDG. The full CDR3 protein is CASSQDRTGYDGYTF.

Notes on this clone: The CDR3 goes on 3 residues after the read ends, and that part is filled in from the germline J gene. The V call is TRBV19, the J call TRBJ2-3, with D possibly being TRBD1 (5 bases). The germline gives CDR1 LNHDA, CDR2 SQIVND (reference sequence). The ends were cut back, 9 bases at V and 0 bases at J, with 10 bases in the middle. The CDR3 spans 13 residues. The part of the CDR3 DNA that was read is TGTGCCAGCGCGACAGCTAGCACAGATACG. Its protein is CASATASTDT. The full CDR3 protein reads CASATASTDTQYF.

In the case of this clone: The DNA ends 3 residues before the CDR3 does, and the rest of the CDR3 is filled in from the germline J gene. The chain is built from TRBV20-1 and TRBJ2-3; 8 bases are shared with TRBD1. This CDR3 comprises 19 residues. V was clipped by 0 bases and J by 2 bases; unmatched bases: 16. Germline loops: CDR1 DFQATT, CDR2 SNEGSKA (reference sequence). CDR3 loop: CSARDLDREVSFTTDTQYF. The part of the CDR3 DNA that was read is TGCAGTGCTAGAGATTTGGACAGGGAAGTGAGTTTCACCACAGATACG.

Note on this clone: The read ends 3 residues before the CDR3 terminus; that terminus is restored from the germline J gene. The chain links TRBV7-9 to TRBJ2-3; 7 bases align to TRBD2. The CDR3 totals 15 residues. With 5 bases clipped from V and 0 bases from J, the junction kept 5 bases outside the gene matches. Per germline, CDR1 SEHNR and CDR2 FQNEAQ (reference sequence). The part of the CDR3 DNA that was read is TGTGCCAGCAGCCGTGCGGGAGCTAGCACAGATACG. Its translation: CASSRAGASTDT. The CDR3 in its entirety is CASSRAGASTDTQYF.

On this clone: The DNA ends 3 residues before the CDR3 does, and the rest of the CDR3 is filled in from the germline J gene. The chain combines TRBV7-7 with TRBJ2-5, with TRBD2 as a possible D gene (6 bases). CDR3 length: 16 amino acids. Germline V gene data show CDR1 as SSHAT and CDR2 as FNYEAQ (reference sequence). Deletions cut 5 bases from V and 1 base from J, with 17 bases between. The CDR3 sequence is CASSPQVGGPQETQYF. The DNA read from the CDR3 is TGTGCCAGCAGCCCGCAGGTCGGGGGACCCCAAGAGACC.

In regard to this clone: The sequenced fragment ends 3 residues before the CDR3 boundary, so the rest is inferred from the germline J gene. V usage is TRBV5-1 and J usage is TRBJ2-1; 7 bases align to TRBD2. The CDR3 contains 13 residues. V shed 8 bases, J shed 2 bases, and the junction held 4 bases outside the gene matches. The V gene's germline CDR1 is SGHRS and CDR2 YFSETQ. The CDR3 loop reads CASGLDTYNEQFF. The sequenced CDR3 bases are TGCGCCAGTGGACTAGACACCTACAATGAG.

The CDR3 DNA, read in part, is TGTGCCAGTATTAGGGGCCCTACTGAA. It encodes CASIRGPTE. The full-length CDR3 reads as CASIRGPTEAFF. The rearrangement links TRBV19 to TRBJ1-1; perhaps TRBD1 as D (5 bases). The read is 3 residues too short to cover the CDR3 end, so that end is filled in from the germline J gene. The ends were cut back, 7 bases at V and 5 bases at J, with 11 bases in the middle. Germline V gene lookup returns CDR1 LNHDA and CDR2 SQIVND (reference sequence). This CDR3 spans 12 amino acids.

Remarks on this clone: The sequenced fragment ends 3 residues before the CDR3 boundary, so the rest is inferred from the germline J gene. This CDR3 is also generated by other DNA sequences in the sample. This chain joins TRBV6-2 or TRBV6-3 and TRBJ2-5; a possible D gene is TRBD1 (6 bases). V was shortened by 5 bases and J by 2 bases, with 9 bases between the two germline ends. This CDR3 contains 13 residues. CDR1 and CDR2 from the germline V gene are MNHEY and SVGEGT. The DNA read from the CDR3 is TGTGCCAGCAGTCCGGGACATCAAGAGACC. Protein sequence: CASSPGHQET. The CDR3, in full, reads CASSPGHQETQYF.

On this clone: The CDR3 end is not reached by the read, which stops 3 residues before it; the germline J gene fills it in. V gene TRBV5-1 combines with J gene TRBJ1-5; D not resolved. Germline assignment: CDR1 SGHRS and CDR2 YFSETQ. V gave up 7 bases and J gave up 0 bases, with 17 bases separating them. The CDR3 has 16 amino acids. The sequenced part of the CDR3 DNA is TGCGCCAGCGCACCAACGGGTAGTGATAGCAATCAGCCC. It translates to CASAPTGSDSNQP. The full CDR3 is CASAPTGSDSNQPQHF.

Worth noting for this clone: The CDR3 is cut off 3 residues early in the read; its end comes from the germline J gene. The chain recombines TRBV9 with TRBJ2-5; D call uncertain. The V and J ends lost 0 bases and 5 bases respectively, with 11 bases between them. Germline V gene lookup returns CDR1 SGDLS and CDR2 YYNGEE. This CDR3 is built from 14 residues. The CDR3 DNA, read in part, is TGTGCCAGCAGCGTAGATTACAGCTGGGAGACC. Its translation is CASSVDYSWET. The full-length CDR3 reads as CASSVDYSWETQYF.